This TCR beta chain was observed in a study of brain T cells in children with intractable seizures. The CDR3 runs to 14 residues. Trimming left V 2 bases short and J 3 bases short, with 8 bases between. The germline V gene has CDR1 SNHLY and CDR2 FYNNEI. This clone turned up a few times. Its target is unknown. Assay used: immunoSEQ multiplex PCR; TCRdb lists only in-frame clones, some missing. The repertoire holds approximately 9,000 clones, 69% seen once, with roughly 18% in the top ten. Findings and limits, study-wide: HCMV serostatus was not known, and viral specificity came from CDR3 similarity only. Pre-surgery blood may have been undersampled, hiding some clones. Known viral epitope-specific CDR3s closely matched each case's top public brain CDR3.

Sequencing was limited to surgery cases with top T cell transcript signatures in brain tissue. Pre-surgery treatment included at least one anti-epileptic drug. The sample consisted of resected brain tissue, taken at surgery. The chain employs TRBV2 and TRBJ1-5; D perhaps matches TRBD1 (6 bases). The source of this sequence is a girl aged 2 to 9 with tuberous sclerosis and intractable seizures. CDR3 sequence: CASSELGANQPQHF. CDR3 nucleotide sequence: TGTGCCAGCAGTGAATTGGGGGCCAATCAGCCCCAGCATTTT. Filled out from reference TRBV2 and TRBJ1-5, the complete variable domain reads EPEVTQTPSHQVTQMGQEVILRCVPISNHLYFYWYRQILGQKVEFLVSFYNNEISEKSEIFDDQFSVERPDGSNFTLKIRSTKLEDSAMYFCASSELGANQPQHFGDGTRLSIL.